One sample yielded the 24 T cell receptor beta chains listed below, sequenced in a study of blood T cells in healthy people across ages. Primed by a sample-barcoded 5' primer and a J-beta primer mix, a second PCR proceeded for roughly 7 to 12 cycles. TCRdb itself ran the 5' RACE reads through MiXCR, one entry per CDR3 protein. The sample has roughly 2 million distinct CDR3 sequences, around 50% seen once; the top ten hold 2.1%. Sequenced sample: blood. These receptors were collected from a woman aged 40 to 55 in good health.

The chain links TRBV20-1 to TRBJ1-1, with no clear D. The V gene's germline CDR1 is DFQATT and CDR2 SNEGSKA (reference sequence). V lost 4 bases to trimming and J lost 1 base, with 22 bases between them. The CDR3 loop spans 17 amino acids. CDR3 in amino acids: CSAKDRSYFRTNTEAFF. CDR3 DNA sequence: TGCAGTGCTAAAGATAGGAGTTATTTCAGGACGAACACTGAAGCTTTCTTT.

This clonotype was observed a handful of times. CDR3 amino acids: CASSRDRSDEQYF. The CDR3 nucleotides read TGTGCCAGCAGCCGGGACAGGAGCGACGAGCAGTACTTC. The chain uses TRBV6-1 and TRBJ2-4; 8 bases map to TRBD1. The J call may be mistaken, given a closer DNA end match to TRBJ2-7. CDR3 size: 13 residues. Germline CDR1 reads MNHNS; CDR2 reads SASEGT.

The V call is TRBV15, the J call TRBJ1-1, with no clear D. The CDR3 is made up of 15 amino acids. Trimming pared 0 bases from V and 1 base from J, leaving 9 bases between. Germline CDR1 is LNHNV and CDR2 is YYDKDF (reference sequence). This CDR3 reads CATSRDPGGNTEAFF. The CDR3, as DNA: TGTGCCACCAGCAGAGATCCGGGAGGGAACACTGAAGCTTTCTTT.

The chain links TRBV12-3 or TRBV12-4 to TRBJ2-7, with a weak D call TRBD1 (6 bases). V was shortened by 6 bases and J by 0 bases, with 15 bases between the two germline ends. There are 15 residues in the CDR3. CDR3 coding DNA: TGTGCCAGCAGCTGGGGGCTGGACAGCTCCTACGAGCAGTACTTC. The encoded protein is CASSWGLDSSYEQYF.

CDR3 in DNA: TGTGCCAGCCGATGGACAGGGGTAGCGGATGAGCAGTTCTTC. This translates into CASRWTGVADEQFF. V and J are TRBV7-2 and TRBJ2-1; 9 bases fit TRBD1. The CDR3 spans 14 residues. The germline V gene encodes CDR1 SGHTA and CDR2 FQGNSA. Trimming at V came to 8 bases and at J to 8 bases, leaving 10 bases not matched to a gene.

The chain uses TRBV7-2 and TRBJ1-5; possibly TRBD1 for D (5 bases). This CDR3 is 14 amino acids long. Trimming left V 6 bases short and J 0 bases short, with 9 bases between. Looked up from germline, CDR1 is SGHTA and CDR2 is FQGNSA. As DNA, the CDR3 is TGTGCCAGCAGTCGACAGAATAGCAATCAGCCCCAGCATTTT. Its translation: CASSRQNSNQPQHF.

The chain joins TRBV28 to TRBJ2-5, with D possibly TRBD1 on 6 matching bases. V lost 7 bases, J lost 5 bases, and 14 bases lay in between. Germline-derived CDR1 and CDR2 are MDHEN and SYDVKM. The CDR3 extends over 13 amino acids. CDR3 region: CASKGVGPETQYF. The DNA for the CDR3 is TGTGCCAGCAAGGGGGTCGGTCCGGAGACCCAGTACTTC.

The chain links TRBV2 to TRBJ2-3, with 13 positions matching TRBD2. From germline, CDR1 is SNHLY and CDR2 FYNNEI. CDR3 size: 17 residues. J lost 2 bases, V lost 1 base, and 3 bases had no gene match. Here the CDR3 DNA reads TGTGCCAGCAGTGAAGAGGGACTAGCGGGGTTCACAGATACGCAGTATTTT. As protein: CASSEEGLAGFTDTQYF.

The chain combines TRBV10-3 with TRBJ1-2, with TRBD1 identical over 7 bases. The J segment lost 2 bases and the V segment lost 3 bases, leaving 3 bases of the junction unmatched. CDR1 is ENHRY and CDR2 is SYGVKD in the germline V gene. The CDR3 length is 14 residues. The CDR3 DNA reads TGTGCCATCAGTGACCGGGACAGAAACTATGGCTACACCTTC. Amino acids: CAISDRDRNYGYTF.

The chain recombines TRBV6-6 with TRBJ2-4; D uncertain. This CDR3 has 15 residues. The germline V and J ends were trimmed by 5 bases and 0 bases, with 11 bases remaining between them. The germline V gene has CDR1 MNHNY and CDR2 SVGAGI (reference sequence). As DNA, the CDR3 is TGTGCCAGCAGTCCCGTTGGGTTAGCCAAAAACATTCAGTACTTC. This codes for CASSPVGLAKNIQYF.

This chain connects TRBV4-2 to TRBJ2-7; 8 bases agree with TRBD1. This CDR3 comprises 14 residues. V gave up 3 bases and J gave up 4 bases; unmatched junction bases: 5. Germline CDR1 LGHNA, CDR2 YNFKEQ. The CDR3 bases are TGTGCCAGCAGCCATTCAGGGGGCTCTTACGAGCAGTACTTC. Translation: CASSHSGGSYEQYF.

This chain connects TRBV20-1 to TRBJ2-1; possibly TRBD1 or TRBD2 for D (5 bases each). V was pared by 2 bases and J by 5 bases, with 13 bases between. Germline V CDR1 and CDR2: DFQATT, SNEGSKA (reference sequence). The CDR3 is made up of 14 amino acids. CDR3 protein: CSARTPGPNNEQFF. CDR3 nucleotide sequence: TGCAGTGCTAGAACTCCGGGACCAAACAATGAGCAGTTCTTC.

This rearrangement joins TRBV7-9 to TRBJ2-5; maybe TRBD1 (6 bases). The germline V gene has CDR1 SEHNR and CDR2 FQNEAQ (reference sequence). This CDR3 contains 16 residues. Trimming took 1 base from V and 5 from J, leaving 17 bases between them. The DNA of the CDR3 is TGTGCCAGCAGCTTAGGCGACAGGACCGTATTCGAGACCCAGTACTTC. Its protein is CASSLGDRTVFETQYF.

The CDR3 bases are TGTGCCAGCAGCCAAGGGGACTACCCCTACAATGAGCAGTTCTTC. This encodes CASSQGDYPYNEQFF. The chain has TRBV7-2 and TRBJ2-1; 7 nucleotides align to TRBD2. This CDR3 is 15 amino acids long. CDR1 and CDR2 (germline): SGHTA, FQGNSA. Unmatched junction bases numbered 6, after V lost 5 bases and J lost 2 bases. Full variable domain (remainder filled in from reference TRBV7-2 and TRBJ2-1): GAGVSQSPSNKVTEKGKDVELRCDPISGHTALYWYRQSLGQGLEFLIYFQGNSAPDKSGLPSDRFSAERTGGSVSTLTIQRTQQEDSAVYLCASSQGDYPYNEQFFGPGTRLTVL.

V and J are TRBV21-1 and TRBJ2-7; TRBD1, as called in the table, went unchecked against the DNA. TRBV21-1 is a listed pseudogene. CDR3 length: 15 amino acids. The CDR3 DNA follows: TGTGCCAGCAGCAAAGGCCCAGGGTCGTCGGGCGAGCAGTACTTC. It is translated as CASSKGPGSSGEQYF.

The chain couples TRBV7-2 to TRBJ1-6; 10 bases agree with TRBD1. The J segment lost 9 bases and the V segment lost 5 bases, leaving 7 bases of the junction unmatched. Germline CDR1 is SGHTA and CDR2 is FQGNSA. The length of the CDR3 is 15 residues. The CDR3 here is CASSGPGQGSSPLHF. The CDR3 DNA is TGTGCCAGCAGCGGCCCGGGACAGGGGAGTTCACCCCTCCACTTT.

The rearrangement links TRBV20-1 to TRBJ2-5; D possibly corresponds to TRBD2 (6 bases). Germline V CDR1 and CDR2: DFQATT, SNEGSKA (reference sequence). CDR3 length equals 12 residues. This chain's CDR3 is CSVRGGAETQYF. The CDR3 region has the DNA TGCAGCGTTCGAGGCGGGGCCGAGACCCAGTACTTC.

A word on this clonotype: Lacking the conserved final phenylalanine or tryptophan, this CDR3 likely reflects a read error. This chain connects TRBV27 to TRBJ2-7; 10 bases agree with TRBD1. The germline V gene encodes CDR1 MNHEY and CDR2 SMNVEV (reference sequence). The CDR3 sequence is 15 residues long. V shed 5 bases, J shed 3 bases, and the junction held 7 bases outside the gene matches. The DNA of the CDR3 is TGTGCCAGCAGTCCTCCGGGACAGGGGTTCTACGAGCAGTACTTA. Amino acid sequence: CASSPPGQGFYEQYL.

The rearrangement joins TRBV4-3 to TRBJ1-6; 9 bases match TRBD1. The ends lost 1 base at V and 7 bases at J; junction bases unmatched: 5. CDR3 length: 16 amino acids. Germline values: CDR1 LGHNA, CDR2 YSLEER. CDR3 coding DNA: TGCGCCAGCAGCCAAGTCCTGACAGGGGGGAATTCACCCCTCCACTTT. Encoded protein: CASSQVLTGGNSPLHF.

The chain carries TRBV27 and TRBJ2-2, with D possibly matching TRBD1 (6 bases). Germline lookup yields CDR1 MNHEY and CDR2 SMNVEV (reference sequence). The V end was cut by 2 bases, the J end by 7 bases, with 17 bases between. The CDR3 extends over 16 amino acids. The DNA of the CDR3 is TGTGCCAGCAGTTTACGAGGACAGTTGTTGGTCGGGGAGCTGTTTTTT. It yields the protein CASSLRGQLLVGELFF.

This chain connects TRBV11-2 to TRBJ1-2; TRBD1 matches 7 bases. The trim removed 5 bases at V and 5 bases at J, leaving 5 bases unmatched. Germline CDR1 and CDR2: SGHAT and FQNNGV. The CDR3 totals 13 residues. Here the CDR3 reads CASSPLTGYGYTF. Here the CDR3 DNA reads TGTGCCAGCAGCCCTTTGACAGGGTATGGCTACACCTTC.

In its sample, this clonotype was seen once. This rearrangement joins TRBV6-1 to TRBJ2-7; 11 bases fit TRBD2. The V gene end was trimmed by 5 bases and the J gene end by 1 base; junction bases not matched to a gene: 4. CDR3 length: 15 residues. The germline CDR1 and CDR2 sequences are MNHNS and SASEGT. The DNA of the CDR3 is TGTGCCAGCAGTACGACTAGCGGGGATTCCTACGAGCAGTACTTC. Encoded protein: CASSTTSGDSYEQYF.

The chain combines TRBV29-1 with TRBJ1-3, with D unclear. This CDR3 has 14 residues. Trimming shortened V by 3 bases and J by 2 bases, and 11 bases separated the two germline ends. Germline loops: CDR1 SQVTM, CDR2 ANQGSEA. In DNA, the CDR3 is TGCAGCGTTGATAGGGATCTCACTGGAAACACCATATATTTT. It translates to CSVDRDLTGNTIYF.

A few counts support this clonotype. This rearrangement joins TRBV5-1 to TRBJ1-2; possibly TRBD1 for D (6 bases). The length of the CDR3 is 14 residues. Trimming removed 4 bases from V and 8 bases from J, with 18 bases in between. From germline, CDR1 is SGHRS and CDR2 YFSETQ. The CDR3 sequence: CASSGTGIEEGYTF. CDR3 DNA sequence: TGCGCCAGCAGCGGCACAGGGATCGAGGAAGGCTACACCTTC.